The 32 T cell receptor beta chains in this list originate from one sample, sequenced in a study of T cell responses to AZD1222 COVID-19 vaccine. Sequencing was performed with immunoSEQ multiplex PCR; in TCRdb, only in-frame clones are kept and a portion is missing. The sample holds 85,000 to 100,000 clones, 70% to 90% seen once. The starting material was peripheral blood, obtained 28 days after the second AZD1222 dose. The receptor set was obtained from an adult who received the AZD1222 COVID-19 vaccine.

This chain connects TRBV3-1 (or the pseudogene TRBV3-2) to TRBJ1-4; a weak D match, TRBD1 (6 bases). From germline, CDR1 is LGHDT and CDR2 YNNKEL (reference sequence). This CDR3 is built from 14 residues. V was trimmed by 4 bases and J by 3 bases, leaving 9 bases between them. In DNA form, the CDR3 reads TGTGCCAGCAGCCCGGACAGAGCTAATGAAAAACTGTTTTTT. Amino acids: CASSPDRANEKLFF.

V usage is TRBV5-1 and J usage is TRBJ2-4, with D perhaps matching TRBD2 (7 bases). Deletions cut 2 bases from V and 0 bases from J, with 12 bases between. In germline, CDR1 is SGHRS, CDR2 YFSETQ. This CDR3 region has 16 residues. The CDR3 here is CASSLGGVLAKNIQYF. CDR3 nucleotide sequence: TGCGCCAGCAGCTTAGGGGGGGTGCTAGCCAAAAACATTCAGTACTTC. Combining the CDR3 with reference TRBV5-1 and TRBJ2-4 gives the whole variable domain KAGVTQTPRYLIKTRGQQVTLSCSPISGHRSVSWYQQTPGQGLQFLFEYFSETQRNKGNFPGRFSGRQFSNSRSEMNVSTLELGDSALYLCASSLGGVLAKNIQYFGAGTRLSVL.

The J gene is TRBJ1-3, the V gene TRBV5-6; unclear D gene. The CDR3 contains 14 residues. V lost 4 bases, J lost 1 base, and 9 bases lay in between. From germline, CDR1 is SGHDT and CDR2 YYEEEE. In DNA, the CDR3 is TGTGCCAGCAGCCCGACTAGGTCTGGAAACACCATATATTTT. Translation: CASSPTRSGNTIYF.

The CDR3 loop reads CASSENRAVNQPQHF. The DNA of the CDR3 is TGTGCCAGCAGTGAAAATCGGGCAGTCAATCAGCCCCAGCATTTT. V usage is TRBV2 and J usage is TRBJ1-5; no clear D. Germline loops: CDR1 SNHLY, CDR2 FYNNEI. Trimming shortened V by 2 bases and J by 3 bases, and 11 bases separated the two germline ends. This CDR3 contains 15 residues. Variable domain in full (rest from reference TRBV2 and TRBJ1-5): EPEVTQTPSHQVTQMGQEVILRCVPISNHLYFYWYRQILGQKVEFLVSFYNNEISEKSEIFDDQFSVERPDGSNFTLKIRSTKLEDSAMYFCASSENRAVNQPQHFGDGTRLSIL.

The CDR3 region has the DNA TGTGCCAGCAGCTTGTTATCAGGTACCTACAATGAGCAGTTCTTC. Its protein is CASSLLSGTYNEQFF. The chain has TRBV5-5 and TRBJ2-1, with D unresolved. V was shortened by 1 base and J by 2 bases, with 10 bases between the two germline ends. Germline V gene lookup returns CDR1 SGHKS and CDR2 YYEKEE (reference sequence). This CDR3 region has 15 residues.

V is TRBV5-1 and J is TRBJ2-6; D remains ambiguous. Looked up from germline, CDR1 is SGHRS and CDR2 is YFSETQ. With 3 bases removed from V and 0 bases from J, the gap between germline ends came to 19 bases. The length of the CDR3 is 19 residues. In nucleotides, the CDR3 is TGCGCCAGCAGCTACACCGGGCCCCCCCGTCTCTCTGGGGCCAACGTCCTGACTTTC. It specifies CASSYTGPPRLSGANVLTF.

This clone was detected only a few times. DNA for the CDR3: TGTGCCAGCAGCTACACAGGGACCGGGGCCTTAAATGAGCAGTTCTTC. The encoded protein is CASSYTGTGALNEQFF. The rearrangement joins TRBV11-2 to TRBJ2-1, with D perhaps TRBD1 (6 bases). The CDR3 is 16 amino acids. From germline, CDR1 is SGHAT and CDR2 FQNNGV. Trimming removed 4 bases from V and 7 bases from J, with 20 bases in between.

Comments on this clone: At one end the junction does not follow the germline gene, possibly because of a read error. Within the sample, other DNA sequences also encode this same CDR3. The rearrangement joins TRBV7-9 to TRBJ2-2; D could derive from TRBD1 or TRBD2 (5 bases each). The CDR3 is 14 amino acids. Germline CDR1 and CDR2: SEHNR and FQNEAQ (reference sequence). The CDR3 spells CASSLGEITGELFF. As DNA, the CDR3 is TGCGCCAGCAGCCTGGGGGAGATCACCGGGGAGCTGTTTTTT. The full variable domain, with the rest looked up from reference TRBV7-9 and TRBJ2-2, is DTGVSQNPRHKITKRGQNVTFRCDPISEHNRLYWYRQTLGQGPEFLTYFQNEAQLEKSRLLSDRFSAERPKGSFSTLEIQRTEQGDSAMYLCASSLGEITGELFFGEGSRLTVL.

V and J are TRBV6-5 and TRBJ1-1; D is uncertain. This CDR3 is built from 15 residues. V was shortened by 0 bases and J by 1 base, with 9 bases between the two germline ends. Per germline, CDR1 MNHEY and CDR2 SVGAGI. The CDR3 DNA follows: TGTGCCAGCAGTTACTCTCCTGGTCAGAACACTGAAGCTTTCTTT. Residues: CASSYSPGQNTEAFF.

The rearrangement joins TRBV6-6 to TRBJ1-1; 8 bases agree with TRBD1. This CDR3 has 14 amino acids. The germline gives CDR1 MNHNY, CDR2 SVGAGI (reference sequence). V was pared by 5 bases and J by 1 base, with 3 bases of the junction left unmatched. As DNA, the CDR3 is TGTGCCAGCAGTAGAGGGACAGGGAACACTGAAGCTTTCTTT. It specifies CASSRGTGNTEAFF.

This chain uses TRBV11-2 with TRBJ1-2, with 7 bases lining up with TRBD1. This CDR3 has 14 amino acids. Per the germline V gene, CDR1 is SGHAT and CDR2 is FQNNGV. Trimming took 6 bases from V and 7 from J; bases not matched to a gene: 11. Here the CDR3 reads CASRPGSGGGGYTF. The CDR3 region has the DNA TGTGCCAGCAGGCCAGGGTCAGGGGGGGGTGGCTACACCTTC.

The chain joins TRBV9 to TRBJ1-5; 9 nucleotides agree with TRBD1. The J segment lost 6 bases and the V segment lost 0 bases, leaving 7 bases of the junction unmatched. CDR3 length equals 16 residues. Germline V gives CDR1 SGDLS, CDR2 YYNGEE. CDR3 residues: CASSVVVTGGIQPQHF. The CDR3 nucleotides read TGTGCCAGCAGCGTAGTTGTGACAGGGGGTATTCAGCCCCAGCATTTT.

The chain uses TRBV19 and TRBJ1-5, with D maybe TRBD1 (6 bases). With 3 bases removed from V and 7 bases from J, the gap between germline ends came to 19 bases. Looked up from germline, CDR1 is LNHDA and CDR2 is SQIVND (reference sequence). This CDR3 contains 16 residues. CDR3 protein: CASSISSGAGGQPQHF. CDR3 DNA: TGTGCCAGTAGTATTTCATCAGGGGCTGGGGGACAGCCCCAGCATTTT.

The chain is built from TRBV18 and TRBJ1-2; D is undetermined. The CDR3 totals 13 residues. Between the trimmed V and J ends, which lost 6 bases and 2 bases, there was a span of 10 bases. Germline V gene data show CDR1 as KGHSH and CDR2 as LQKENI. The CDR3 protein is CASSPDTNYGYTF. The CDR3 nucleotides read TGTGCCAGCTCCCCAGACACGAACTATGGCTACACCTTC. The full variable domain, rest sourced from reference TRBV18 and TRBJ1-2, is NAGVMQNPRHLVRRRGQEARLRCSPMKGHSHVYWYRQLPEEGLKFMVYLQKENIIDESGMPKERFSAEFPKEGPSILRIQQVVRGDSAAYFCASSPDTNYGYTFGSGTRLTVV.

The V gene is TRBV11-2, the J gene TRBJ2-7; 9 bases fit TRBD2. Germline V gene sequence: CDR1 SGHAT, CDR2 FQNNGV. This CDR3 is 14 amino acids long. J lost 2 bases, V lost 5 bases, and 4 bases had no gene match. The CDR3 region is CASSRTSVAYEQYF. In nucleotides, the CDR3 is TGTGCCAGCAGCAGGACTAGCGTCGCCTACGAGCAGTACTTC.

J is TRBJ1-3 and V is TRBV7-9; D unclear. Germline CDR1 and CDR2: SEHNR and FQNEAQ (reference sequence). There are 16 residues in the CDR3. V was trimmed by 4 bases and J by 0 bases, leaving 13 bases between them. CDR3 sequence reads: CASSSPTGSSGNTIYF. In nucleotides, the CDR3 is TGTGCCAGCAGCTCGCCGACTGGGAGCTCTGGAAACACCATATATTTT.

This chain connects TRBV2 to TRBJ2-4, with D perhaps TRBD1 or TRBD2 (6 bases each). There are 15 residues in the CDR3. V lost 3 bases and J 7 bases, leaving 16 bases between the germline ends. The germline V gene encodes CDR1 SNHLY and CDR2 FYNNEI. CDR3 nucleotide sequence: TGTGCCAGCAGTGAGGGGGGACCAGGGGCGAACATTCAGTACTTC. This sequence encodes CASSEGGPGANIQYF.

The chain links TRBV7-7 to TRBJ2-1; 16 bases align to TRBD2. V trimming: 4 bases; J trimming: 9 bases; junction bases outside the gene matches: 6. The CDR3 contains 16 residues. CDR1 and CDR2 (germline): SSHAT, FNYEAQ (reference sequence). The CDR3 sequence: CASSSGLAGGSSEQFF. The CDR3 DNA reads TGTGCCAGCAGCTCGGGACTAGCGGGGGGGAGCTCTGAGCAGTTCTTC.

J is TRBJ1-3 and V is TRBV5-1; no definite D call. Germline CDR1 and CDR2: SGHRS and YFSETQ. V lost 0 bases, J lost 3 bases, and 7 bases lay in between. The CDR3 consists of 14 residues. The CDR3 reads CASSLEGSGNTIYF. The CDR3 nucleotides read TGCGCCAGCAGCTTGGAAGGGAGTGGAAACACCATATATTTT.

The table lists this clone with a few counts. The chain employs TRBV10-3 and TRBJ1-1; a weak D match, TRBD1 (6 bases). CDR3 size: 13 residues. Germline V gene sequence: CDR1 ENHRY, CDR2 SYGVKD. V was cut by 4 bases and J by 1 base, with 7 bases left in between. The CDR3 DNA reads as TGTGCCATCAGTGCAGGGGCGAACACTGAAGCTTTCTTT. This encodes CAISAGANTEAFF.

The J gene is TRBJ2-7, the V gene TRBV6-1; D is possibly TRBD2 (5 bases). There are 13 residues in the CDR3. V dropped 1 base and J dropped 4 bases, with 8 bases sitting between them. Germline lookup yields CDR1 MNHNS and CDR2 SASEGT. The CDR3 reads CASSEGERYEQYF. The CDR3, as DNA: TGTGCCAGCAGTGAAGGGGAGCGATACGAGCAGTACTTC.

The V gene is TRBV7-9, the J gene TRBJ2-1; 15 bases are shared with TRBD2. J gave up 7 bases and V 5 bases, and 6 bases lay outside the gene matches. Germline V lookup: CDR1 SEHNR, CDR2 FQNEAQ (reference sequence). The CDR3 length is 16 residues. CDR3: CASSPSGTSGGNEQFF. The CDR3 coding sequence is TGTGCCAGCAGCCCCAGCGGGACTAGCGGGGGGAATGAGCAGTTCTTC.

This clone appeared a single time. V usage is TRBV6-5 and J usage is TRBJ2-3; TRBD1 might be the D (7 bases). V lost 2 bases and J 2 bases, leaving 14 bases between the germline ends. The CDR3 totals 16 residues. Germline V lookup: CDR1 MNHEY, CDR2 SVGAGI. The CDR3 sequence is CASSYSAGQITDTQYF. DNA of the CDR3: TGTGCCAGCAGTTACAGCGCGGGACAGATCACAGATACGCAGTATTTT.

The chain has TRBV5-4 and TRBJ1-2; D is uncertain. This CDR3 is 12 amino acids long. Germline CDR1 SGHNT, CDR2 YYREEE (reference sequence). Trimming left V 2 bases short and J 4 bases short, with 6 bases between. The CDR3 loop reads CASSFETYGYTF. The CDR3 DNA reads TGTGCCAGCAGCTTCGAGACCTATGGCTACACCTTC.

The chain employs TRBV18 and TRBJ1-1; 7 nucleotides agree with TRBD1. V was clipped by 6 bases and J by 5 bases; unmatched bases: 15. From germline, CDR1 is KGHSH and CDR2 LQKENI. There are 16 residues in the CDR3. The chain's CDR3 is CASSPGTAGLVTEAFF. As DNA, the CDR3 is TGTGCCAGCTCGCCCGGGACAGCCGGATTGGTGACTGAAGCTTTCTTT.

The chain has TRBV2 and TRBJ1-5, with D possibly TRBD1 on 6 matching bases. The germline V gene has CDR1 SNHLY and CDR2 FYNNEI. V was trimmed by 4 bases and J by 5 bases, leaving 15 bases between them. This CDR3 is 15 amino acids long. The chain's CDR3 is CASSVGDIHYQPQHF. CDR3 nucleotides: TGTGCCAGCAGTGTAGGGGACATACACTATCAGCCCCAGCATTTT.

The V call is TRBV5-4, the J call TRBJ1-1; 9 bases match TRBD1. Germline loops: CDR1 SGHNT, CDR2 YYREEE (reference sequence). The CDR3 is made up of 13 amino acids. J was trimmed by 6 bases and V by 7 bases; bases with no gene match: 7. The CDR3 DNA sequence: TGTGCCAGCCAAGACAGGGGGGCGTCTGAAGCTTTCTTT. Amino acids: CASQDRGASEAFF.

The chain recombines TRBV10-2 with TRBJ1-4, with 9 nucleotides matching TRBD1. The CDR3 extends over 14 amino acids. Trimming at V came to 6 bases and at J to 6 bases, leaving 5 bases not matched to a gene. Germline CDR1 reads WSHSY; CDR2 reads SAAADI. The chain's CDR3 is CASSDRGMDEKLFF. DNA of the CDR3: TGCGCCAGCAGCGACAGGGGGATGGATGAAAAACTGTTTTTT.

CDR3 in DNA: TGTGCCAGCAGCCCTCGGACTAGCGGCCACAATGAGCAGTTCTTC. Translated: CASSPRTSGHNEQFF. The chain combines TRBV5-8 with TRBJ2-1; 10 positions agree with TRBD2. CDR3 length equals 15 residues. CDR1 SGHTS and CDR2 YDEGEE come from the germline V gene. V trimming: 4 bases; J trimming: 5 bases; junction bases outside the gene matches: 6.

V gene TRBV18 combines with J gene TRBJ2-5, with 8 bases lining up with TRBD1. V dropped 4 bases and J dropped 1; count of bases not matched to a gene: 2. Per germline, CDR1 KGHSH and CDR2 LQKENI. The CDR3 contains 14 residues. The CDR3 sequence: CASSRGTGQETQYF. Written as DNA, the CDR3 is TGTGCCAGCTCACGGGGGACAGGCCAAGAGACCCAGTACTTC.

The J gene is TRBJ2-2, the V gene TRBV7-2, with D unclear. Between the trimmed V and J ends, which lost 4 bases and 1 base, there was a span of 13 bases. CDR3 length equals 16 residues. The germline V gene encodes CDR1 SGHTA and CDR2 FQGNSA. CDR3: CASSYLAELNTGELFF. The CDR3 DNA sequence: TGTGCCAGCAGCTACCTGGCGGAACTGAACACCGGGGAGCTGTTTTTT.

The chain links TRBV2 to TRBJ2-3; D gene ambiguous. Trimming removed 7 bases from V and 0 bases from J, with 8 bases in between. This CDR3 spans 13 amino acids. CDR1 SNHLY and CDR2 FYNNEI come from the germline V gene. As DNA, the CDR3 is TGTGCCAGCATTAAGGTCAGCACAGATACGCAGTATTTT. As protein: CASIKVSTDTQYF. Supplemented by reference TRBV2 and TRBJ2-3, the full variable domain reads EPEVTQTPSHQVTQMGQEVILRCVPISNHLYFYWYRQILGQKVEFLVSFYNNEISEKSEIFDDQFSVERPDGSNFTLKIRSTKLEDSAMYFCASIKVSTDTQYFGPGTRLTVL.